Shown below are 28 T cell receptor beta chains from a single sample sequenced in a study of T cell responses to AZD1222 COVID-19 vaccine. Sequencing used immunoSEQ multiplex PCR; TCRdb keeps in-frame clones, though not all of them. The sample comprises about 84,000 clones, approximately 92% of which are singletons, and roughly 29% rests with the top ten. The specimen was peripheral blood, collected on day 0 of AZD1222 vaccination. The source of these receptors is an adult in good health.

The chain combines TRBV27 with TRBJ2-1; no clear D. The CDR3 extends over 13 amino acids. Germline loops: CDR1 MNHEY, CDR2 SMNVEV (reference sequence). Trimming left V 2 bases short and J 2 bases short, with 4 bases between. CDR3 DNA: TGTGCCAGCAGTTTAAGGACCTACAATGAGCAGTTCTTC. This sequence encodes CASSLRTYNEQFF.

The rearrangement links TRBV29-1 to TRBJ2-1, with 12 nucleotides matching TRBD2. The ends lost 7 bases at V and 5 bases at J; junction bases unmatched: 9. Germline V CDR1 and CDR2: SQVTM, ANQGSEA. The CDR3 extends over 15 amino acids. CDR3 protein: CSGTRLAGGNNEQFF. Here the CDR3 DNA reads TGCAGCGGTACGAGGCTAGCGGGAGGGAACAATGAGCAGTTCTTC.

The genes are TRBV28 and TRBJ1-3; 12 bases are shared with TRBD1. Looked up from germline, CDR1 is MDHEN and CDR2 is SYDVKM. After removal of 6 bases from V and 7 bases from J, the junction contained 10 bases not matched to a gene. There are 16 residues in the CDR3. CDR3 residues: CASREAGTGGANTIYF. CDR3 sequence (DNA): TGTGCCAGCAGGGAGGCCGGGACAGGGGGCGCGAACACCATATATTTT.

This clone was found once. V and J are TRBV9 and TRBJ1-2, with D hard to call. Per the germline V gene, CDR1 is SGDLS and CDR2 is YYNGEE. The CDR3 covers 12 residues. Deletions cut 6 bases from V and 6 bases from J, with 12 bases between. The CDR3 sequence is CASNLPGDGYTF. DNA for the CDR3: TGTGCCAGCAACTTACCTGGGGATGGCTACACCTTC.

The chain has TRBV10-1 and TRBJ1-2; 11 bases line up with TRBD1. Trimming took 6 bases from V and 1 from J; bases not matched to a gene: 4. From germline, CDR1 is WNHNN and CDR2 SYGVQD (reference sequence). This CDR3 comprises 15 residues. The CDR3 spells CASRGTGGNNYGYTF. Written as DNA, the CDR3 is TGCGCCAGCAGAGGGACAGGGGGAAATAACTATGGCTACACCTTC.

This clone occurred a few times. The rearrangement links TRBV19 to TRBJ2-1, with TRBD2 matching 14 bases. V lost 4 bases, J lost 9 bases, and 14 bases stayed unmatched. Germline V gives CDR1 LNHDA, CDR2 SQIVND (reference sequence). The CDR3 extends over 18 amino acids. This chain's CDR3 is CASSTYAPGLAGVIEQFF. The CDR3, as DNA: TGTGCCAGTAGTACCTACGCTCCGGGACTAGCGGGAGTGATTGAGCAGTTCTTC.

The J gene is TRBJ1-4, the V gene TRBV7-2, with TRBD1 matching over 7 bases. CDR1 SGHTA and CDR2 FQGNSA come from the germline V gene. The CDR3 consists of 16 residues. Unmatched junction bases numbered 8, after V lost 6 bases and J lost 1 base. This CDR3 is CASRKAGGETNEKLFF. The DNA of the CDR3 is TGTGCCAGCAGGAAGGCAGGGGGAGAAACTAATGAAAAACTGTTTTTT. Based on the CDR3 plus reference TRBV7-2 and TRBJ1-4, the full variable domain is GAGVSQSPSNKVTEKGKDVELRCDPISGHTALYWYRQSLGQGLEFLIYFQGNSAPDKSGLPSDRFSAERTGGSVSTLTIQRTQQEDSAVYLCASRKAGGETNEKLFFGSGTQLSVL.

This rearrangement joins TRBV9 to TRBJ1-5; 9 bases agree with TRBD1. From germline, CDR1 is SGDLS and CDR2 YYNGEE. The V segment lost 4 bases and the J segment 3 bases; nucleotides outside the gene matches: 8. The CDR3 length is 16 residues. The CDR3 region is CASSRGGQGVNQPQHF. In nucleotides, the CDR3 is TGTGCCAGCAGCCGAGGGGGACAGGGAGTCAATCAGCCCCAGCATTTT.

This chain links TRBV19 with TRBJ2-1; weak D call: TRBD2 (6 bases). The CDR3 has 18 residues. Germline CDR1 LNHDA, CDR2 SQIVND (reference sequence). Trimming took off 4 bases at V and 0 bases at J, with 19 bases between the two ends. The CDR3 spells CASSRRGMGFSSYNEQFF. The CDR3 region has the DNA TGTGCCAGTAGTAGGCGGGGAATGGGCTTTAGCTCCTACAATGAGCAGTTCTTC.

This sequence joins TRBV27 and TRBJ1-2, with 7 bases that match TRBD1. Germline V gene sequence: CDR1 MNHEY, CDR2 SMNVEV (reference sequence). V trimming: 4 bases; J trimming: 7 bases; junction bases outside the gene matches: 9. The CDR3 is made up of 14 amino acids. In nucleotides, the CDR3 is TGTGCCAGCAGTTCCCGACAGGGAAAAATTGGCTACACCTTC. Its protein product is CASSSRQGKIGYTF.

The chain carries TRBV28 and TRBJ1-2, with TRBD1 as a possible D gene (5 bases). This CDR3 contains 12 residues. V dropped 10 bases and J dropped 8 bases, with 17 bases sitting between them. Germline V lookup: CDR1 MDHEN, CDR2 SYDVKM. The CDR3 coding sequence is TGTGCCACCTCAGCACAGGTAGAAGGCTACACCTTC. Amino acid sequence: CATSAQVEGYTF.

This chain joins TRBV9 and TRBJ2-1; 12 positions match TRBD2. The CDR3 has 15 residues. V lost 0 bases to trimming and J lost 6 bases; unmatched junction nucleotides: 1. From germline, CDR1 is SGDLS and CDR2 YYNGEE. CDR3 bases: TGTGCCAGCAGCGTAGCTAGCGGGAGGGTCAATGAGCAGTTCTTC. Translating it yields CASSVASGRVNEQFF. Variable domain in full (rest from reference TRBV9 and TRBJ2-1): DSGVTQTPKHLITATGQRVTLRCSPRSGDLSVYWYQQSLDQGLQFLIQYYNGEERAKGNILERFSAQQFPDLHSELNLSSLELGDSALYFCASSVASGRVNEQFFGPGTRLTVL.

This clone was recorded only once. The rearrangement joins TRBV7-9 to TRBJ2-3, with 10 bases matching TRBD1. Looked up from germline, CDR1 is SEHNR and CDR2 is FQNEAQ (reference sequence). J was trimmed by 1 base and V by 5 bases; bases with no gene match: 3. The CDR3 consists of 15 residues. The CDR3 coding sequence is TGTGCCAGCAGCCCGACAGGGGGCGGCACAGATACGCAGTATTTT. This sequence encodes CASSPTGGGTDTQYF.

The V and J genes are TRBV14 and TRBJ2-7; the D gene is possibly TRBD2 (6 bases). The germline gives CDR1 SGHDN, CDR2 FVKESK. The ends were cut back, 1 base at V and 4 bases at J, with 11 bases in the middle. The CDR3 has 14 residues. The CDR3 here is CASSQGSGLYEQYF. CDR3 sequence (DNA): TGTGCCAGCAGCCAAGGTAGCGGCCTATACGAGCAGTACTTC.

The chain couples TRBV28 to TRBJ1-4; TRBD1 agrees at 8 bases. The V and J ends lost 6 bases and 5 bases, in that order; junction bases with no gene match: 8. Per germline, CDR1 MDHEN and CDR2 SYDVKM. The CDR3 runs 15 residues. The CDR3 sequence is CASSRTGRANEKLFF. DNA of the CDR3: TGTGCCAGCAGCCGGACAGGGAGAGCCAATGAAAAACTGTTTTTT.

The chain carries TRBV7-9 and TRBJ1-5; weak D call: TRBD1 (5 bases). This CDR3 spans 14 amino acids. V was pared by 5 bases and J by 3 bases, with 11 bases between. Germline V gives CDR1 SEHNR, CDR2 FQNEAQ (reference sequence). The DNA of the CDR3 is TGTGCCAGCAGCCCAGGGATCCCCAATCAGCCCCAGCATTTT. It translates to CASSPGIPNQPQHF.

The chain combines TRBV5-1 with TRBJ2-7; 7 nucleotides match TRBD1. Looked up from germline, CDR1 is SGHRS and CDR2 is YFSETQ. The ends lost 4 bases at V and 7 bases at J; junction bases unmatched: 2. The length of the CDR3 is 11 residues. The CDR3 sequence is CASSPGGEQYF. CDR3 bases: TGCGCCAGCAGCCCAGGGGGTGAGCAGTACTTC. Looking up the rest from reference TRBV5-1 and TRBJ2-7 gives the full variable domain: KAGVTQTPRYLIKTRGQQVTLSCSPISGHRSVSWYQQTPGQGLQFLFEYFSETQRNKGNFPGRFSGRQFSNSRSEMNVSTLELGDSALYLCASSPGGEQYFGPGTRLTVT.

In its sample, this clone was seen a few times. The CDR3 sequence is CASSIGGREQFF. In nucleotides, the CDR3 is TGTGCCAGTAGTATCGGTGGTCGGGAGCAGTTCTTC. This chain connects TRBV19 to TRBJ2-1; no firm D call. This CDR3 spans 12 amino acids. Germline V gene data show CDR1 as LNHDA and CDR2 as SQIVND (reference sequence). The V end was cut by 3 bases, the J end by 10 bases, with 10 bases between. The full variable domain, its missing parts supplied by reference TRBV19 and TRBJ2-1, is DGGITQSPKYLFRKEGQNVTLSCEQNLNHDAMYWYRQDPGQGLRLIYYSQIVNDFQKGDIAEGYSVSREKKESFPLTVTSAQKNPTAFYLCASSIGGREQFFGPGTRLTVL.

The chain combines TRBV27 with TRBJ1-5, with D perhaps TRBD1 (5 bases). V dropped 3 bases and J dropped 1 base, with 10 bases sitting between them. Germline CDR1 and CDR2: MNHEY and SMNVEV (reference sequence). The CDR3 is 15 residues long. The CDR3 region has the DNA TGTGCCAGCAGTTTGAGGGGCTTGAGCAATCAGCCCCAGCATTTT. This encodes CASSLRGLSNQPQHF.

CDR3 bases: TGTGCCAGCTCACCCACTGGCCTGGTCAATGAGCAGTTCTTC. Protein sequence: CASSPTGLVNEQFF. The chain is built from TRBV18 and TRBJ2-1; D unresolved. Germline CDR1 and CDR2: KGHSH and LQKENI. V shed 3 bases and J shed 6 bases, with 12 bases lying between them. CDR3 length equals 14 residues.

The V gene is TRBV6-2 or TRBV6-3, the J gene TRBJ2-1; 9 positions agree with TRBD2. The J segment lost 4 bases and the V segment lost 0 bases, leaving 7 bases of the junction unmatched. Per the germline V gene, CDR1 is MNHEY and CDR2 is SVGEGT. This CDR3 comprises 17 residues. CDR3 residues: CASSYSPPSGVYNEQFF. The CDR3 DNA reads as TGTGCCAGCAGTTACTCCCCGCCTAGCGGGGTGTACAATGAGCAGTTCTTC.

The V gene is TRBV7-3, the J gene TRBJ2-1, with D unclear. CDR1 is SGHTA, CDR2 FQGTGA, per germline. Deletions cut 0 bases from V and 5 bases from J, with 5 bases between. This CDR3 spans 13 amino acids. CDR3 amino acids: CASSLTTDNEQFF. The CDR3 DNA sequence: TGTGCCAGCAGCTTAACTACAGACAATGAGCAGTTCTTC. Filled out from reference TRBV7-3 and TRBJ2-1, the complete variable domain reads GAGVSQTPSNKVTEKGKYVELRCDPISGHTALYWYRQSLGQGPEFLIYFQGTGAADDSGLPNDRFFAVRPEGSVSTLKIQRTERGDSAVYLCASSLTTDNEQFFGPGTRLTVL.

The chain joins TRBV7-2 to TRBJ2-1; 8 bases fit TRBD2. Losses at the gene ends were 5 bases for V and 0 bases for J; bases not matched to a gene: 9. The CDR3 covers 17 residues. Per the germline V gene, CDR1 is SGHTA and CDR2 is FQGNSA. CDR3 in DNA: TGTGCCAGCAGCCTCCCACCGGGGACTAGCTCCTACAATGAGCAGTTCTTC. Translating gives CASSLPPGTSSYNEQFF.

The rearrangement links TRBV13 to TRBJ2-7; D is perhaps TRBD1 or TRBD2 (6 bases each). This CDR3 comprises 15 residues. Germline lookup yields CDR1 PRHDT and CDR2 FYEKMQ (reference sequence). The V end was cut by 0 bases, the J end by 6 bases, with 15 bases between. The CDR3 loop reads CASSLGLQGGGEQYF. CDR3 nucleotide sequence: TGTGCCAGCAGCTTAGGCTTACAGGGAGGAGGCGAGCAGTACTTC.

V usage is TRBV2 and J usage is TRBJ1-2; tentatively, D is TRBD1 (6 bases). Germline V gene data show CDR1 as SNHLY and CDR2 as FYNNEI. CDR3 length: 16 residues. Trimming removed 5 bases from V and 5 bases from J, with 21 bases in between. The chain's CDR3 is CASSKQGAPLTYGYTF. CDR3 nucleotide sequence: TGTGCCAGCAGTAAACAGGGTGCCCCCCTTACTTATGGCTACACCTTC.

This chain joins TRBV6-5 and TRBJ2-1; TRBD2 might be the D (6 bases). Looked up from germline, CDR1 is MNHEY and CDR2 is SVGAGI. V lost 6 bases and J 4 bases, leaving 13 bases between the germline ends. The CDR3 totals 14 residues. CDR3 in amino acids: CASRQLGGYNEQFF. CDR3 in DNA: TGTGCCAGCAGACAACTAGGAGGGTACAATGAGCAGTTCTTC.

The J gene is TRBJ2-6, the V gene TRBV28; the D gene is possibly TRBD1 (6 bases). The germline V and J ends were trimmed by 2 bases and 0 bases, with 8 bases remaining between them. The CDR3 contains 16 residues. From germline, CDR1 is MDHEN and CDR2 SYDVKM. CDR3 coding DNA: TGTGCCAGCAGTTTAGGACAGCTCTCTGGGGCCAACGTCCTGACTTTC. It codes for CASSLGQLSGANVLTF.

The V gene is TRBV2, the J gene TRBJ2-1; weak D call: TRBD2 (5 bases). CDR3 size: 15 residues. Trimming left V 6 bases short and J 1 base short, with 13 bases between. Germline assignment: CDR1 SNHLY and CDR2 FYNNEI. Here the CDR3 reads CASRPSGRSYNEQFF. CDR3 bases: TGTGCCAGCAGGCCTTCGGGAAGATCCTACAATGAGCAGTTCTTC.